The next 26 T cell receptor beta chains were all read from a single sample in a study of T cell responses to AZD1222 COVID-19 vaccine. Using immunoSEQ multiplex PCR, the repertoire was profiled, and TCRdb retains in-frame clones only, with some absent. In the table there are some 130,000 clones, 70% to 90% of which are singletons. The sample in question was peripheral blood, obtained 28 days after the second AZD1222 dose. These receptor sequences come from an adult who received the AZD1222 COVID-19 vaccine.

V usage is TRBV12-3 or TRBV12-4 and J usage is TRBJ1-1; weak D call: TRBD1 (5 bases). V lost 3 bases to trimming and J lost 5 bases, with 10 bases between them. The CDR3 sequence is 13 residues long. The CDR3, as DNA: TGTGCCAGCAGTTTTGGGGCCGGGACTGAAGCTTTCTTT. Translated: CASSFGAGTEAFF.

This chain connects TRBV10-1 to TRBJ2-3, with D unresolved. V was shortened by 0 bases and J by 6 bases, with 10 bases between the two germline ends. The CDR3 consists of 14 residues. Germline CDR1 WNHNN, CDR2 SYGVQD (reference sequence). The CDR3 DNA reads as TGCGCCAGCAGTGAGTCGAGTGGGTTGGATACGCAGTATTTT. Translated: CASSESSGLDTQYF.

This chain links TRBV4-1 with TRBJ2-2; 8 nucleotides match TRBD1. Germline V lookup: CDR1 MGHRA, CDR2 YSYEKL. The CDR3 is 17 amino acids. V shed 3 bases, J shed 1 base, and the junction held 7 bases outside the gene matches. The CDR3 here is CASSHPRGTGNTGELFF. The CDR3 DNA is TGCGCCAGCAGCCACCCGAGGGGGACAGGGAACACCGGGGAGCTGTTTTTT.

The gene calls are TRBV5-1 and TRBJ2-7, with D perhaps TRBD2 (6 bases). CDR3 length equals 13 residues. V dropped 4 bases and J dropped 7 bases, with 15 bases sitting between them. The germline CDR1 and CDR2 sequences are SGHRS and YFSETQ. In DNA, the CDR3 is TGCGCCAGCAGCCTCACCGGGACTGGAGAGCAGTACTTC. Translated, it gives CASSLTGTGEQYF.

This chain uses TRBV5-1 with TRBJ1-1; D possibly corresponds to TRBD1 (6 bases). Per the germline V gene, CDR1 is SGHRS and CDR2 is YFSETQ. CDR3 length: 15 residues. The ends were cut back, 0 bases at V and 4 bases at J, with 13 bases in the middle. CDR3 sequence: CASSLARGPSTEAFF. Here the CDR3 DNA reads TGCGCCAGCAGCTTGGCCAGGGGCCCCAGCACTGAAGCTTTCTTT.

The chain carries TRBV5-1 and TRBJ2-1; 8 bases are a match to TRBD2. V lost 7 bases, J lost 0 bases, and 6 bases stayed unmatched. The CDR3 has 15 amino acids. Germline V lookup: CDR1 SGHRS, CDR2 YFSETQ. This CDR3 reads CASGTRGGSYNEQFF. Here the CDR3 DNA reads TGCGCCAGCGGAACCCGGGGGGGCTCCTACAATGAGCAGTTCTTC.

The gene calls are TRBV6-4 and TRBJ1-2; no clear D. Per germline, CDR1 MRHNA and CDR2 SNTAGT. This CDR3 is built from 12 residues. Trimming took off 4 bases at V and 4 bases at J, with 7 bases between the two ends. The chain's CDR3 is CASSGAGYGYTF. CDR3 bases: TGTGCCAGCAGTGGGGCCGGCTATGGCTACACCTTC.

The genes are TRBV5-5 and TRBJ2-5; a possible D gene is TRBD2 (5 bases). The CDR3 loop spans 13 amino acids. Trimming shortened V by 4 bases and J by 9 bases, and 16 bases separated the two germline ends. Germline-derived CDR1 and CDR2 are SGHKS and YYEKEE (reference sequence). This chain's CDR3 is CASSKGPERAQYF. The DNA of the CDR3 is TGTGCCAGCAGCAAAGGACCGGAGAGGGCCCAGTACTTC.

The gene calls are TRBV23-1 and TRBJ2-7, with D maybe TRBD1 (5 bases). TRBV23-1 is an open reading frame, and its role is uncertain. V lost 0 bases to trimming and J lost 6 bases, with 6 bases between them. This CDR3 is 12 amino acids long. CDR3 sequence: CASSQSGAEQYF. The CDR3 nucleotides are TGCGCCAGCAGTCAATCTGGGGCCGAGCAGTACTTC.

A few counts support this clone. The chain combines TRBV19 with TRBJ2-7, with TRBD1 matching 9 bases. CDR3 length equals 13 residues. The V and J ends lost 6 bases and 6 bases, in that order; junction bases with no gene match: 6. Germline V gives CDR1 LNHDA, CDR2 SQIVND (reference sequence). The CDR3 DNA sequence: TGTGCCAGTAGCGTACAGGGGGCGTTCGAGCAGTACTTC. Translating gives CASSVQGAFEQYF.

This chain joins TRBV27 and TRBJ1-5, with 7 nucleotides matching TRBD1. V lost 6 bases to trimming and J lost 5 bases; unmatched junction nucleotides: 10. CDR3 size: 15 residues. Germline V gene lookup returns CDR1 MNHEY and CDR2 SMNVEV (reference sequence). The CDR3 DNA sequence: TGTGCCAGCAGCCTCTCAGGGGGGGTAGATCAGCCCCAGCATTTT. It specifies CASSLSGGVDQPQHF.

V gene TRBV11-2 combines with J gene TRBJ1-2, with 7 bases fitting TRBD1. V trimming: 5 bases; J trimming: 4 bases; junction bases outside the gene matches: 10. This CDR3 region has 15 residues. Germline CDR1 is SGHAT and CDR2 is FQNNGV. The CDR3 sequence is CASSPPSGTVYGYTF. The CDR3 bases are TGTGCCAGCAGCCCACCCTCCGGGACAGTCTATGGCTACACCTTC.

The chain couples TRBV19 to TRBJ2-2, with D perhaps TRBD1 or TRBD2 (5 bases each). The CDR3 has 15 amino acids. Trimming removed 3 bases from V and 5 bases from J, with 13 bases in between. The V gene's germline CDR1 is LNHDA and CDR2 SQIVND (reference sequence). CDR3 region: CASSIEGWGTGELFF. The CDR3 DNA sequence: TGTGCCAGTAGTATTGAGGGGTGGGGGACCGGGGAGCTGTTTTTT.

The chain employs TRBV4-3 and TRBJ1-1; the D is unclear. Germline assignment: CDR1 LGHNA and CDR2 YSLEER. V shed 2 bases and J shed 3 bases, with 7 bases lying between them. CDR3 length equals 13 residues. CDR3 sequence: CASSQRRDTEAFF. DNA for the CDR3: TGCGCCAGCAGCCAACGGAGGGACACTGAAGCTTTCTTT.

The chain employs TRBV12-3 or TRBV12-4 and TRBJ1-2; 7 bases align to TRBD1. This CDR3 comprises 13 residues. V lost 6 bases to trimming and J lost 3 bases; unmatched junction nucleotides: 4. The CDR3 here is CASSRTGDYGYTF. The CDR3 nucleotides are TGTGCCAGCAGCCGGACAGGTGACTATGGCTACACCTTC.

This clone is a singleton in its sample. The rearrangement joins TRBV4-3 to TRBJ1-2; D is perhaps TRBD1 (6 bases). Deletions cut 4 bases from V and 7 bases from J, with 16 bases between. CDR1 LGHNA and CDR2 YSLEER come from the germline V gene. The CDR3 sequence is 14 residues long. This CDR3 is CASSLGQRGGGYTF. Written as DNA, the CDR3 is TGCGCCAGCAGCCTAGGACAGCGGGGAGGTGGCTACACCTTC.

The chain combines TRBV2 with TRBJ2-1; 10 nucleotides agree with TRBD1. J was trimmed by 4 bases and V by 6 bases; bases with no gene match: 3. Germline V gene lookup returns CDR1 SNHLY and CDR2 FYNNEI. The CDR3 is 14 amino acids. CDR3 amino acids: CASRDRGQYNEQFF. The CDR3 coding sequence is TGTGCCAGCAGAGACAGGGGGCAGTACAATGAGCAGTTCTTC.

This chain connects TRBV5-6 to TRBJ2-1; 10 bases map to TRBD2. The CDR3 sequence is 15 residues long. V shed 3 bases and J 4 bases; nucleotides not matched to a gene: 4. Germline CDR1 is SGHDT and CDR2 is YYEEEE. The CDR3 is CASSSPTSGYNEQFF. CDR3 bases: TGTGCCAGCAGCTCACCGACTAGCGGGTACAATGAGCAGTTCTTC.

The chain carries TRBV11-2 and TRBJ2-7; 10 nucleotides agree with TRBD2. This CDR3 is built from 16 residues. The germline CDR1 and CDR2 sequences are SGHAT and FQNNGV. Unmatched junction bases numbered 10, after V lost 5 bases and J lost 3 bases. CDR3 residues: CASSTTLAGGYYEQYF. The CDR3, as DNA: TGTGCCAGCAGCACGACCTTAGCGGGGGGATACTACGAGCAGTACTTC. The entire variable domain, with the rest obtained from reference TRBV11-2 and TRBJ2-7, is as follows: EAGVAQSPRYKIIEKRQSVAFWCNPISGHATLYWYQQILGQGPKLLIQFQNNGVVDDSQLPKDRFSAERLKGVDSTLKIQPAKLEDSAVYLCASSTTLAGGYYEQYFGPGTRLTVT.

J is TRBJ1-2 and V is TRBV27, with D possibly matching TRBD1 (6 bases). The CDR3 spans 15 residues. Trimming took off 6 bases at V and 0 bases at J, with 14 bases between the two ends. Germline V gene lookup returns CDR1 MNHEY and CDR2 SMNVEV (reference sequence). CDR3 protein: CASSLNRATNYGYTF. CDR3 sequence (DNA): TGTGCCAGCAGCCTCAACAGGGCCACTAACTATGGCTACACCTTC.

The rearrangement joins TRBV5-1 to TRBJ2-7, with 7 bases lining up with TRBD1. The CDR3 is 14 residues long. After removal of 3 bases from V and 2 bases from J, the junction contained 5 bases not matched to a gene. Germline V gene lookup returns CDR1 SGHRS and CDR2 YFSETQ. CDR3 amino acids: CASSYTGQTYEQYF. The CDR3 DNA sequence: TGCGCCAGCAGCTACACGGGACAGACCTACGAGCAGTACTTC.

This clone was seen a single time. The V gene is TRBV24-1, the J gene TRBJ1-5; D gene uncertain. From germline, CDR1 is KGHDR and CDR2 SFDVKD. The V and J ends lost 3 bases and 5 bases respectively, with 19 bases between them. CDR3 size: 17 residues. CDR3 bases: TGTGCCACCAGTGATCCGTCAGGTCCCCTCGGGGATCAGCCCCAGCATTTT. Translating it yields CATSDPSGPLGDQPQHF.

The rearrangement joins TRBV9 to TRBJ1-2; 7 nucleotides align to TRBD1. This CDR3 region has 15 residues. V gave up 1 base and J gave up 4 bases; unmatched junction bases: 7. Germline CDR1 reads SGDLS; CDR2 reads YYNGEE. The CDR3 DNA follows: TGTGCCAGCAGCGTACTTACAGGGGCGCCCTATGGCTACACCTTC. Translation: CASSVLTGAPYGYTF.

The rearrangement links TRBV5-1 to TRBJ1-2; possible D gene TRBD1, 5 bases. Germline V gene sequence: CDR1 SGHRS, CDR2 YFSETQ. The CDR3 has 12 residues. Trimming stripped 2 bases from V and 8 bases from J, with 10 bases between. The CDR3 is CASSFQGGGYTF. CDR3 bases: TGCGCCAGCAGCTTTCAGGGAGGCGGCTACACCTTC.

The chain links TRBV7-4 to TRBJ2-3, with 7 nucleotides matching TRBD2. The CDR3 consists of 16 residues. The J segment lost 5 bases and the V segment lost 1 base, leaving 9 bases of the junction unmatched. Per germline, CDR1 SGHVT and CDR2 SQSDAQ. CDR3 protein: CASSLGDIGEGDTQYF. Written as DNA, the CDR3 is TGTGCCAGCAGCTTAGGTGACATAGGGGAGGGAGATACGCAGTATTTT.

This chain joins TRBV7-7 and TRBJ2-3; 8 nucleotides agree with TRBD2. This CDR3 region has 15 residues. In germline, CDR1 is SSHAT, CDR2 FNYEAQ (reference sequence). The trim removed 4 bases at V and 0 bases at J, leaving 3 bases unmatched. DNA of the CDR3: TGTGCCAGCAGCTCAGTAGCGGGGAGCACAGATACGCAGTATTTT. Its translation is CASSSVAGSTDTQYF.